This passage covers 7 T cell receptor beta chains from one sample sequenced in a study of cytomegalovirus exposure and HLA in healthy donors. The PCR made use of 60 Vbeta and 13 Jbeta primers. The repertoire was sequenced with immunoSEQ multiplex PCR; TCRdb's copy has only in-frame clones and lacks some. The repertoire holds about 140,000 clones, with approximately 82% as singletons. Material for sequencing was PBMCs. The receptors derive from a woman aged 40 to 50 in good health and CMV-seronegative.

The CDR3 DNA follows: TGTGCCAGCAGCTTAGCGGACCCCCAGGGGGCGGTTATCTATTCTAATGAAAAACTGTTTTTT. It is translated as CASSLADPQGAVIYSNEKLFF. The J gene is TRBJ1-4, the V gene TRBV7-8; 8 bases agree with TRBD1. Germline assignment: CDR1 SGHVS and CDR2 FQNEAQ. V lost 0 bases, J lost 3 bases, and 18 bases stayed unmatched. The CDR3 spans 21 residues.

The chain recombines TRBV10-3 with TRBJ2-7; D gene unclear. The CDR3 has 14 residues. Trimming took 8 bases from V and 0 from J, leaving 14 bases between them. Germline loops: CDR1 ENHRY, CDR2 SYGVKD. The CDR3 DNA reads as TGTGCCATCTCACCAGCGACGAGCTCCTACGAGCAGTACTTC. Translated: CAISPATSSYEQYF.

The genes are TRBV18 and TRBJ1-1; TRBD1 matches 8 bases. The CDR3 runs 14 residues. V shed 9 bases, J shed 4 bases, and the junction held 10 bases outside the gene matches. Germline V gives CDR1 KGHSH, CDR2 LQKENI. CDR3 sequence (DNA): TGTGCCAGTGCACAGGGGGTAATGGGCACTGAAGCTTTCTTT. Amino acids: CASAQGVMGTEAFF.

This clone was recorded only once. J is TRBJ2-1 and V is TRBV4-3; D possibly corresponds to TRBD2 (5 bases). V dropped 1 base and J dropped 7 bases, with 14 bases sitting between them. This CDR3 has 15 residues. Germline V CDR1 and CDR2: LGHNA, YSLEER. CDR3 bases: TGCGCCAGCAGCCAAGGCGGGCCCCTGGAAAATGAGCAGTTCTTC. Protein: CASSQGGPLENEQFF.

CDR3 protein: CASSLTVSSYNEQFF. The CDR3 DNA sequence: TGTGCCAGCAGCTTGACTGTTAGCTCCTACAATGAGCAGTTCTTC. The V and J genes are TRBV7-6 and TRBJ2-1, with D hard to call. In germline, CDR1 is SGHVS, CDR2 FNYEAQ. This CDR3 comprises 15 residues. Between the trimmed V and J ends, which lost 3 bases and 0 bases, there was a span of 9 bases.

The chain has TRBV6-1 and TRBJ2-7; D might be TRBD1 (6 bases). The length of the CDR3 is 14 residues. The germline gives CDR1 MNHNS, CDR2 SASEGT. V was trimmed by 6 bases and J by 8 bases, leaving 20 bases between them. The CDR3 spells CASSPGTSNLQQYF. DNA of the CDR3: TGTGCCAGCAGCCCCGGGACAAGTAATTTGCAGCAGTACTTC.

The chain uses TRBV18 and TRBJ2-3, with D tentatively TRBD2 (6 bases). With 3 bases removed from V and 4 bases from J, the gap between germline ends came to 14 bases. The CDR3 has 15 residues. From germline, CDR1 is KGHSH and CDR2 LQKENI. The CDR3 loop is CASSPRRLGADTQYF. CDR3 DNA sequence: TGTGCCAGCTCACCTCGGAGACTAGGCGCAGATACGCAGTATTTT.